This entry concerns a single T cell receptor (beta chain). Its antigen is as yet unknown. Germline V CDR1 and CDR2: MDHEN, SYDVKM. The length of the CDR3 is 15 residues. Trimming took 4 bases from V and 10 from J; bases not matched to a gene: 7. The data derive from a study of T cells in localized non-small cell lung cancer. Study-wide findings and caveats: Tumor showed lower T cell clonality than uninvolved adjacent lung, where it was highest.

The method was immunoSEQ multiplex PCR; TCRdb's version includes in-frame clones alone and lacks a portion of them. The sample shows about 40,000 clones, 91% of them seen only once. This TCR came from a woman aged 35 to 70 with stage II lung adenocarcinoma. The chain has TRBV28 and TRBJ1-6, with 10 bases identical to TRBD1. The sample was PBMCs, taken before any cancer treatment. CDR3 DNA: TGTGCCAGCAGTTCCTCCGGGACAGGGGTCTCACCCCTCCACTTT. The encoded protein is CASSSSGTGVSPLHF.